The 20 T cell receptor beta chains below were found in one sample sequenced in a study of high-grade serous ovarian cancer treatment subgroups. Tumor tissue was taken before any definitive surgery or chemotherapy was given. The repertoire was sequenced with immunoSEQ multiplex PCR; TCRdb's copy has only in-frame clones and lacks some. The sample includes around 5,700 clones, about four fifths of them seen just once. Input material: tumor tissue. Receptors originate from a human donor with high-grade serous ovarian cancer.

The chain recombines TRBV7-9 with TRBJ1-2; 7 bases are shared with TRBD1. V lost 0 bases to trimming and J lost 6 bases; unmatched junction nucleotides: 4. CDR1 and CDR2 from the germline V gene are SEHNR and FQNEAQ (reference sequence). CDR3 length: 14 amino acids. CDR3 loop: CASSLAIQGNGYTF. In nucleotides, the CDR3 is TGTGCCAGCAGCTTAGCGATACAGGGGAATGGCTACACCTTC.

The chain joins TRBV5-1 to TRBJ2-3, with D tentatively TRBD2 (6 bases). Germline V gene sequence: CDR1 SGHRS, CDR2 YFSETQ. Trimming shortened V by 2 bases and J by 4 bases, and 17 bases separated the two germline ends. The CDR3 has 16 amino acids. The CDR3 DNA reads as TGCGCCAGCAGCTTCAATCGCGGGGTTGTGGCAGATACGCAGTATTTT. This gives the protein CASSFNRGVVADTQYF. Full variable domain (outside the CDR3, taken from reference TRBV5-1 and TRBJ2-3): KAGVTQTPRYLIKTRGQQVTLSCSPISGHRSVSWYQQTPGQGLQFLFEYFSETQRNKGNFPGRFSGRQFSNSRSEMNVSTLELGDSALYLCASSFNRGVVADTQYFGPGTRLTVL.

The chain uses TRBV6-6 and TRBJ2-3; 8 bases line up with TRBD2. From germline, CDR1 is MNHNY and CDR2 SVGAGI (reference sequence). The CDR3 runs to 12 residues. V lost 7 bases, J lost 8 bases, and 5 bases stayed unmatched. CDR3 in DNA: TGTGCCAGCATGGGGACTAGAGGTACGCAGTATTTT. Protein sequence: CASMGTRGTQYF.

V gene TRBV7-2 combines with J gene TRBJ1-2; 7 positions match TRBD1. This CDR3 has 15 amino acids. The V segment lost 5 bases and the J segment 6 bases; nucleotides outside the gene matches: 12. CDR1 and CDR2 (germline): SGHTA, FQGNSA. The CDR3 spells CASSPIDRAAHGYTF. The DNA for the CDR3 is TGTGCCAGCAGCCCCATTGACAGGGCGGCCCATGGCTACACCTTC.

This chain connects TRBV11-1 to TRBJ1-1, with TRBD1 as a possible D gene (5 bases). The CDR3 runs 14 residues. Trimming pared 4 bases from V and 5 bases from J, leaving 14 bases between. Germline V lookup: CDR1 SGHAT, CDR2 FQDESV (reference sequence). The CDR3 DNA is TGTGCCAGCAGCTCATCTTCAGGGCGGACTGAAGCTTTCTTT. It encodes CASSSSSGRTEAFF.

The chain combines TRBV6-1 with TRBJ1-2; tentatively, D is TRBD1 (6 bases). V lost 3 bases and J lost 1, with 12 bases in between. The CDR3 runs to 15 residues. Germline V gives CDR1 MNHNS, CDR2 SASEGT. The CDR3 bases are TGTGCCAGCAGTGAGGGAGGGGGTGGTAACTATGGCTACACCTTC. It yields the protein CASSEGGGGNYGYTF.

As DNA, the CDR3 is TGCGCCAGCAGCCAAGGAAGTGGGGGCGACACAGATACGCAGTATTTT. Translated: CASSQGSGGDTDTQYF. This sequence joins TRBV4-3 and TRBJ2-3; a possible D gene is TRBD1 (6 bases). The CDR3 is made up of 16 amino acids. Trimming removed 1 base at V and 2 bases at J, with 13 bases between. Germline V CDR1 and CDR2: LGHNA, YSLEER.

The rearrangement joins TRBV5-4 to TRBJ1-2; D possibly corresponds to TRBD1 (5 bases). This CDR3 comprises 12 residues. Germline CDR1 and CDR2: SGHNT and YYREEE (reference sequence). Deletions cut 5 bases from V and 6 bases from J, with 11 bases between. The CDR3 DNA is TGTGCCAGCAGTCTGGGGGGAGATGGCTACACCTTC. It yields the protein CASSLGGDGYTF.

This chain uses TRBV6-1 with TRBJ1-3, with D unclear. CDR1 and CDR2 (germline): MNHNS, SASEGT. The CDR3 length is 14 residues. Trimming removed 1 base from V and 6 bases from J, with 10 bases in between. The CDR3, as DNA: TGTGCCAGCAGTGAAGATCTCTCCCTAAACACCATATATTTT. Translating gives CASSEDLSLNTIYF.

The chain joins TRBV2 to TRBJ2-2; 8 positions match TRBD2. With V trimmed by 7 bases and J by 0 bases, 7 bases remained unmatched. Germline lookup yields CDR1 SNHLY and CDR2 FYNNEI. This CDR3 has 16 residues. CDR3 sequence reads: CASKDGRGANTGELFF. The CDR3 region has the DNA TGTGCCAGCAAGGACGGGCGGGGGGCGAACACCGGGGAGCTGTTTTTT.

The CDR3 region has the DNA TGTGCTAGTGCTCCCCCGCGCGGGGGCTTTGATACGCAGTATTTT. It codes for CASAPPRGGFDTQYF. The rearrangement links TRBV12-5 to TRBJ2-3; perhaps TRBD2 as D (7 bases). Germline V gene sequence: CDR1 LGHNT, CDR2 FRNRAP. The CDR3 loop spans 15 amino acids. V dropped 7 bases and J dropped 6 bases, with 20 bases sitting between them.

The CDR3 loop is CASSSRDGLAGALETQYF. The CDR3 DNA follows: TGTGCCAGCAGTTCAAGGGACGGCCTAGCGGGGGCTCTGGAGACCCAGTACTTC. The rearrangement uses TRBV27 and TRBJ2-5; 10 bases are a match to TRBD2. The trim removed 4 bases at V and 5 bases at J, leaving 16 bases unmatched. The CDR3 has 18 residues. The germline V gene has CDR1 MNHEY and CDR2 SMNVEV (reference sequence).

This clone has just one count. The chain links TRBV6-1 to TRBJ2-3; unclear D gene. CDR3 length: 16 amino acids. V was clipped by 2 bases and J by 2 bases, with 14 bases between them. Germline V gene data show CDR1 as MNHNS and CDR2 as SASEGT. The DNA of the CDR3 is TGTGCCAGCAGTGAACCCGGCAGTTTTTACACAGATACGCAGTATTTT. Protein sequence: CASSEPGSFYTDTQYF.

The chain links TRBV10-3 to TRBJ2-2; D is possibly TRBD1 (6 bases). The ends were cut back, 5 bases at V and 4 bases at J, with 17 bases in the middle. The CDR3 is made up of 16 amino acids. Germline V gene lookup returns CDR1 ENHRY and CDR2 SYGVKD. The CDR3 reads CAISPYRAGSTGELFF. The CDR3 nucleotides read TGTGCCATCAGTCCCTACAGGGCAGGAAGCACCGGGGAGCTGTTTTTT.

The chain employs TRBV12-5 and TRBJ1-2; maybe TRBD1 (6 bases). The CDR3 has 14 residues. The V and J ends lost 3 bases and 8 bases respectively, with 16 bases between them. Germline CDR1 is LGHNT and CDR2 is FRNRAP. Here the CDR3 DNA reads TGTGCTAGTGGTTTAGGTTTGCAGGGGAAGGGCTACACCTTC. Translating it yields CASGLGLQGKGYTF.

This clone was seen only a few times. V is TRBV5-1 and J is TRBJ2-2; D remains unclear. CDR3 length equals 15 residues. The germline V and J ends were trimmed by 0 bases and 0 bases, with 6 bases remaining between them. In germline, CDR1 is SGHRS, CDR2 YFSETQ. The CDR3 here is CASSLGAANTGELFF. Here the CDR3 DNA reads TGCGCCAGCAGCTTGGGGGCGGCGAACACCGGGGAGCTGTTTTTT.

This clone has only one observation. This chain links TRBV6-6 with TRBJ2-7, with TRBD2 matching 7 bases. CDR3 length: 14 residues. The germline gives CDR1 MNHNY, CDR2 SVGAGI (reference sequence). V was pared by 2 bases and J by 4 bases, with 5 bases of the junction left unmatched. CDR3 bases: TGTGCCAGCAGTTACCGGGGGGAATCTTACGAGCAGTACTTC. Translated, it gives CASSYRGESYEQYF.

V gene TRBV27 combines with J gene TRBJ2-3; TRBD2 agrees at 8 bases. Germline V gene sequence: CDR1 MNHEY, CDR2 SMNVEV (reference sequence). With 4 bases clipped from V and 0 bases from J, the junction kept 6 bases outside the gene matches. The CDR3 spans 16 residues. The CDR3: CASSSRLAFSTDTQYF. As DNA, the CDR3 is TGTGCCAGCAGTTCCCGACTAGCGTTTAGCACAGATACGCAGTATTTT.

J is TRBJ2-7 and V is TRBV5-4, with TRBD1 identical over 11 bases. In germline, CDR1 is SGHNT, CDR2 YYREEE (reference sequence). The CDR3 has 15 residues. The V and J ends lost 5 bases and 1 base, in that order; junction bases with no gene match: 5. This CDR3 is CASRQGQGESYEQYF. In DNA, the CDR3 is TGTGCCAGCAGACAGGGACAGGGGGAATCCTACGAGCAGTACTTC.

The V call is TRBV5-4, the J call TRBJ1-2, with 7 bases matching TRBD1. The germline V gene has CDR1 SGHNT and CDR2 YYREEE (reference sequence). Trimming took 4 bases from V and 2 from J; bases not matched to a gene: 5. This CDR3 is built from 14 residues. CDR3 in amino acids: CASSRETGNYGYTF. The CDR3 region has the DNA TGTGCCAGCAGCCGGGAGACAGGGAACTATGGCTACACCTTC.